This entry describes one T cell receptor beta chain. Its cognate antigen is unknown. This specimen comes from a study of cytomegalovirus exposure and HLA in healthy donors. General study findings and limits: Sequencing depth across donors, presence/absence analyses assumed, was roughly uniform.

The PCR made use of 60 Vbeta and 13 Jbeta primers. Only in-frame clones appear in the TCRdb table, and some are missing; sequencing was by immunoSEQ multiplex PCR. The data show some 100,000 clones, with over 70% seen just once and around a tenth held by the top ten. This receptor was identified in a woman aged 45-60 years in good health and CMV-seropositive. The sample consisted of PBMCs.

The CDR3 DNA is TGTGCCAGCAGGGAAGGACAGGGAAGCTACGAGCAGTACTTC. Translating gives CASREGQGSYEQYF. The V call is TRBV25-1, the J call TRBJ2-7; TRBD1 matches at 8 bases. The CDR3 loop spans 14 amino acids. V shed 6 bases, J shed 3 bases, and the junction held 7 bases outside the gene matches. Germline V lookup: CDR1 MGHDK, CDR2 SYGVNS.